This T cell receptor beta chain was found in a study of blood T cell repertoires in COVID-19. In the study overall: Specimens from acute and convalescent COVID-19 originated in the United States, Italy and Spain. T cells, B-cell-depleted T cells, or PBMCs provided the cDNA or gDNA that served as material.

Authors' analysis steps: Cell counts per sample came from amplifying reference gene primers. Using immunoSEQ multiplex PCR, the repertoire was profiled, and TCRdb retains in-frame clones only, with some absent. The V and J calls and clone size come from that table; D and trimming were worked out from the DNA. The top ten hold about 3.1% of the sample, which has 200,000 to 300,000 clones, 70% to 90% seen once. V was cut by 4 bases and J by 4 bases, with 8 bases left in between. CDR3 length equals 13 residues. From germline, CDR1 is LGHDT and CDR2 YNNKEL (reference sequence). This rearrangement joins TRBV3-1 (or the pseudogene TRBV3-2) to TRBJ2-1; a possible D gene is TRBD2 (6 bases). The TCR comes from a woman in her 30s who had recovered from COVID-19. Sequencing was carried out using peripheral blood. CDR3: CASSPGLYNEQFF. The CDR3 DNA reads as TGTGCCAGCAGCCCGGGACTGTACAATGAGCAGTTCTTC.